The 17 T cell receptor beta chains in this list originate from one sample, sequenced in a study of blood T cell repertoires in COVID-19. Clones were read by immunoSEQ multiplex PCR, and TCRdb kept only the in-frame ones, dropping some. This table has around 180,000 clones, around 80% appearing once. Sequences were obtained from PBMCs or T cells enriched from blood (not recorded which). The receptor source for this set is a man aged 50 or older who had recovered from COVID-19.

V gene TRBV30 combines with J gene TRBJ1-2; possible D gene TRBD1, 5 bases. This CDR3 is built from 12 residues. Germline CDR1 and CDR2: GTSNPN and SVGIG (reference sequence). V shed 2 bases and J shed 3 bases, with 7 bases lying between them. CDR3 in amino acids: CAWSWGHYGYTF. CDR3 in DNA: TGTGCCTGGAGTTGGGGCCACTATGGCTACACCTTC.

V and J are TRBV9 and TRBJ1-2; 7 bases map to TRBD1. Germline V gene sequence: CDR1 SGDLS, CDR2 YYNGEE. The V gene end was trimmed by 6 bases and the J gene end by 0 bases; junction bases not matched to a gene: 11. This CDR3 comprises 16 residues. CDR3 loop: CASTPGQGVSNYGYTF. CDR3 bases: TGTGCCAGCACTCCTGGGCAGGGGGTTTCTAACTATGGCTACACCTTC. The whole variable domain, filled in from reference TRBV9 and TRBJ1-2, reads DSGVTQTPKHLITATGQRVTLRCSPRSGDLSVYWYQQSLDQGLQFLIQYYNGEERAKGNILERFSAQQFPDLHSELNLSSLELGDSALYFCASTPGQGVSNYGYTFGSGTRLTVV.

The CDR3 sequence is CASSTPRTGFGNTIYF. DNA for the CDR3: TGTGCCAGTAGTACCCCCAGGACAGGGTTCGGAAACACCATATATTTT. This chain links TRBV19 with TRBJ1-3; TRBD1 matches 8 bases. The junction had 9 bases not matched to a gene; V was cut back by 4 bases and J by 4 bases. CDR3 length: 16 amino acids. Germline CDR1 LNHDA, CDR2 SQIVND (reference sequence).

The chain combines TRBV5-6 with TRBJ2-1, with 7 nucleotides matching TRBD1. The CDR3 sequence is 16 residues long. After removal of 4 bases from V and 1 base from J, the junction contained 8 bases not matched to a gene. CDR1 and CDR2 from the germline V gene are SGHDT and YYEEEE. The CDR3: CASSLPHRGSYNEQFF. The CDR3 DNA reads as TGTGCCAGCAGCCTACCCCACAGGGGTTCCTACAATGAGCAGTTCTTC.

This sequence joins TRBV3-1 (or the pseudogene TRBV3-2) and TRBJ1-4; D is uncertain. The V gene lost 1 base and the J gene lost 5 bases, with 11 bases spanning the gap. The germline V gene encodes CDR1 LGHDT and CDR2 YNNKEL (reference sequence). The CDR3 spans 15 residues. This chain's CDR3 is CASSQGNGWNEKLFF. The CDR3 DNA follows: TGTGCCAGCAGCCAAGGAAACGGGTGGAATGAAAAACTGTTTTTT.

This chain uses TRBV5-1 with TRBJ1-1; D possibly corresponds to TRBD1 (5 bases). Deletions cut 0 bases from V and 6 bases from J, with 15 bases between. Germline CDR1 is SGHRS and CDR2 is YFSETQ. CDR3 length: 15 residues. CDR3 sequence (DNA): TGCGCCAGCAGCTTGGATACCAGGGAAGGTTCTGAAGCTTTCTTT. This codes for CASSLDTREGSEAFF.

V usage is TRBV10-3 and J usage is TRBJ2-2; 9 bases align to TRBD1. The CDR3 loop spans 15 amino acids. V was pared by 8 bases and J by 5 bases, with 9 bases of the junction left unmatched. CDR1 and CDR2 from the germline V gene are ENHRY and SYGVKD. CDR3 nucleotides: TGTGCCATCGACAGGGGGGCCGAACCGACCGGGGAGCTGTTTTTT. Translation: CAIDRGAEPTGELFF.

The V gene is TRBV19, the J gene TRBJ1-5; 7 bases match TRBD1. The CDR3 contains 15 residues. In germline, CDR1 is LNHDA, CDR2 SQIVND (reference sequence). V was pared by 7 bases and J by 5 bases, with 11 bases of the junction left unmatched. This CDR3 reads CASKYRGGVDQPQHF. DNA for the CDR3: TGTGCCAGTAAATACAGGGGAGGAGTGGATCAGCCCCAGCATTTT.

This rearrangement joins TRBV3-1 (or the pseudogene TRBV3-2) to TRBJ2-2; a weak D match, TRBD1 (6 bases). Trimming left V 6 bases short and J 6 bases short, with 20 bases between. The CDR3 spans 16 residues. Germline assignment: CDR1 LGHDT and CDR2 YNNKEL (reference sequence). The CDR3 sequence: CASRKTGFWGPGELFF. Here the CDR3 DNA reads TGTGCCAGCAGAAAAACAGGGTTCTGGGGTCCCGGGGAGCTGTTTTTT.

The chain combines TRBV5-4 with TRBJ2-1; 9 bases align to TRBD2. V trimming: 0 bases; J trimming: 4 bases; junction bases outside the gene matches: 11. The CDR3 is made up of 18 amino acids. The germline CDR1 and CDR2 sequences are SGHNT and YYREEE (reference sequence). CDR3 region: CASSLVSSGVTPYNEQFF. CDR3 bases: TGTGCCAGCAGCTTGGTATCTAGCGGGGTTACCCCTTACAATGAGCAGTTCTTC. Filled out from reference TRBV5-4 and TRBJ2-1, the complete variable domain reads ETGVTQSPTHLIKTRGQQVTLRCSSQSGHNTVSWYQQALGQGPQFIFQYYREEENGRGNFPPRFSGLQFPNYSSELNVNALELDDSALYLCASSLVSSGVTPYNEQFFGPGTRLTVL.

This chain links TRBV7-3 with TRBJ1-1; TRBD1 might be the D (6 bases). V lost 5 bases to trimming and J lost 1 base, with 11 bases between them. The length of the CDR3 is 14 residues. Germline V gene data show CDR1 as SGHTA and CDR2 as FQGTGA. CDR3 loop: CASSPHRENTEAFF. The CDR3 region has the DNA TGTGCCAGCAGCCCTCACAGGGAGAACACTGAAGCTTTCTTT.

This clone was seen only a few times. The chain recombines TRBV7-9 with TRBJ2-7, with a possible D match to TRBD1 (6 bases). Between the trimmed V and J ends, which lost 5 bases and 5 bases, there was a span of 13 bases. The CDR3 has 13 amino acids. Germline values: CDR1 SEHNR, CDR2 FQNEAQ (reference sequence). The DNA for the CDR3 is TGTGCCAGCAGCACTCACAGGGTGGACGAGCAGTACTTC. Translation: CASSTHRVDEQYF.

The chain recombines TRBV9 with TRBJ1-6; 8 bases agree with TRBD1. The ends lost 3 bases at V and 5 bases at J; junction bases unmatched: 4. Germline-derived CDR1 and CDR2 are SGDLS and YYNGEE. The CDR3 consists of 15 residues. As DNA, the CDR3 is TGTGCCAGCAGCGGGACAGGGAGGGATAATTCACCCCTCCACTTT. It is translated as CASSGTGRDNSPLHF.

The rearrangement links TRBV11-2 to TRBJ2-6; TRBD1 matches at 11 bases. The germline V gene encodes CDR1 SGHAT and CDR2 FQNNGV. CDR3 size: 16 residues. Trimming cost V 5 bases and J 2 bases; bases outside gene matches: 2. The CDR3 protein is CASSEGQGAGANVLTF. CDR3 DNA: TGTGCCAGCAGCGAGGGACAGGGGGCTGGGGCCAACGTCCTGACTTTC.

The CDR3 loop reads CASSRGTGGRDTEAFF. The CDR3 coding sequence is TGTGCCAGCAGCCGAGGGACGGGGGGCAGGGACACTGAAGCTTTCTTT. The rearrangement uses TRBV4-2 and TRBJ1-1; TRBD1 is a possible D gene (6 bases). Per germline, CDR1 LGHNA and CDR2 YNFKEQ. Trimming stripped 4 bases from V and 3 bases from J, with 18 bases between. The CDR3 runs 16 residues.

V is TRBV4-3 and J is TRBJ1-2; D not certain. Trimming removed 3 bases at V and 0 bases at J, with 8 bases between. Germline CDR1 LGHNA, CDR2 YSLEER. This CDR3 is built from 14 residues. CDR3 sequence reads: CASSHWQSNYGYTF. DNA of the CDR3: TGCGCCAGCAGCCACTGGCAGTCTAACTATGGCTACACCTTC.

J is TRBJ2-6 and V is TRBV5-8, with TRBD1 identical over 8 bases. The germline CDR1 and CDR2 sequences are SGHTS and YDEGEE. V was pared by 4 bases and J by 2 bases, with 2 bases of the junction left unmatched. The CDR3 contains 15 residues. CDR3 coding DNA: TGTGCCAGCAGCCGGGGACAGGCTGGGGCCAACGTCCTGACTTTC. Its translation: CASSRGQAGANVLTF.